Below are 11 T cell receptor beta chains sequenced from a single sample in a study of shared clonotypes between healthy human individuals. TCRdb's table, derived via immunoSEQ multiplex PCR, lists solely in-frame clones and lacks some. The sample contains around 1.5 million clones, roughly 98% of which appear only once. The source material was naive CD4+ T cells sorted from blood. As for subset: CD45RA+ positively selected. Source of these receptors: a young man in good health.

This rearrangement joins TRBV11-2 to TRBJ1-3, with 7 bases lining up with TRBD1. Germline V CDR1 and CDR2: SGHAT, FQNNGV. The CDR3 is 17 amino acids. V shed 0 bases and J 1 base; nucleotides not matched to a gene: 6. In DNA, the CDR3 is TGTGCCAGCAGCTTAGAAGGGGGCAGGCTTTCTGGAAACACCATATATTTT. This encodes CASSLEGGRLSGNTIYF.

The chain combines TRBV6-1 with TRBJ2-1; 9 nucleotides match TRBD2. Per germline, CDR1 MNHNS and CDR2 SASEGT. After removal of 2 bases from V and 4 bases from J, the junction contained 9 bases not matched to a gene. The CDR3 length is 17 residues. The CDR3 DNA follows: TGTGCCAGCAGTGAACTTCCGGTAGCGGGAGTTTACAATGAGCAGTTCTTC. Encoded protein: CASSELPVAGVYNEQFF.

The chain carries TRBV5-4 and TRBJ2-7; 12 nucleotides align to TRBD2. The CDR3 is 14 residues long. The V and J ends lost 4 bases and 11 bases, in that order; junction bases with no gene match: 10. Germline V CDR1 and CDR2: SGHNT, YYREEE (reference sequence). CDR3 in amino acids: CASSLAGLAGMEYF. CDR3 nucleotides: TGTGCCAGCAGCCTTGCTGGACTAGCGGGAATGGAGTACTTC. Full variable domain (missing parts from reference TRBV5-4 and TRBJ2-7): ETGVTQSPTHLIKTRGQQVTLRCSSQSGHNTVSWYQQALGQGPQFIFQYYREEENGRGNFPPRFSGLQFPNYSSELNVNALELDDSALYLCASSLAGLAGMEYFGPGTRLTVT.

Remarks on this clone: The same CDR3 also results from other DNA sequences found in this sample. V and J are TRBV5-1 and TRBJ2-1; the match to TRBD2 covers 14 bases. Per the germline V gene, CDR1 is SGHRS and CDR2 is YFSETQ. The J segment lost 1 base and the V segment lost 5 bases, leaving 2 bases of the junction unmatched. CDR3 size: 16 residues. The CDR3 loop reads CASRGTSGSSYNEQFF. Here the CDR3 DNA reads TGCGCCAGCAGAGGGACTAGCGGGAGTTCCTACAATGAGCAGTTCTTC.

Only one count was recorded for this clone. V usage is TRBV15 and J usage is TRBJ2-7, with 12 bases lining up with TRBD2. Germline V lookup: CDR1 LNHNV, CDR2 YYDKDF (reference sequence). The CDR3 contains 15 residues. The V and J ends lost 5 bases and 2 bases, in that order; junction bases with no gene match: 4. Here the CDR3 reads CATSPWTSGTYEQYF. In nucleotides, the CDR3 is TGTGCCACCAGCCCTTGGACTAGCGGGACCTACGAGCAGTACTTC.

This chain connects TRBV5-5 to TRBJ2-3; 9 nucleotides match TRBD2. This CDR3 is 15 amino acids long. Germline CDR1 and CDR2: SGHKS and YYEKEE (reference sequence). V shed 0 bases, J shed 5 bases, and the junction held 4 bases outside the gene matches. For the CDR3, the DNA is TGTGCCAGCAGCTTGGGCGGGAGGGCCGGAGATACGCAGTATTTT. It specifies CASSLGGRAGDTQYF.

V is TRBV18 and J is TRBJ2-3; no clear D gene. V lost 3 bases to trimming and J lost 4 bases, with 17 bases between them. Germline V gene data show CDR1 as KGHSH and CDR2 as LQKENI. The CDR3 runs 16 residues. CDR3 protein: CASSPNLIIGSDTQYF. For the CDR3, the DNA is TGTGCCAGCTCACCCAACTTGATCATAGGTTCAGATACGCAGTATTTT. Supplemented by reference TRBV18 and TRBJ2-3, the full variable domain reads NAGVMQNPRHLVRRRGQEARLRCSPMKGHSHVYWYRQLPEEGLKFMVYLQKENIIDESGMPKERFSAEFPKEGPSILRIQQVVRGDSAAYFCASSPNLIIGSDTQYFGPGTRLTVL.

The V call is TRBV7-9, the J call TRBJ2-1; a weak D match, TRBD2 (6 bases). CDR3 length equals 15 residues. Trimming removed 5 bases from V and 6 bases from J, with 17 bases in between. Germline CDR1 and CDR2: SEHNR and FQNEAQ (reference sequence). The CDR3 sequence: CASSPLGGIFNEQFF. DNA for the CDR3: TGTGCCAGCAGCCCATTGGGCGGGATCTTCAATGAGCAGTTCTTC.

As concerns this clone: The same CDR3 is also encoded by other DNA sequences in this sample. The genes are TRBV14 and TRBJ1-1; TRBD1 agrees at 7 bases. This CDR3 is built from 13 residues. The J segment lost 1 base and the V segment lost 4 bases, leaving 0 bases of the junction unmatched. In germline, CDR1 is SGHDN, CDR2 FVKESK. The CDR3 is CASSRDRNTEAFF. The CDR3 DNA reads TGTGCCAGCAGCCGGGACAGGAACACTGAAGCTTTCTTT.

The CDR3 spells CASSRTGEQPQHF. The CDR3 DNA follows: TGTGCCAGCAGCAGGACAGGGGAACAGCCCCAGCATTTT. This sequence joins TRBV7-9 and TRBJ1-5, with 9 bases aligning to TRBD1. The CDR3 is made up of 13 amino acids. CDR1 is SEHNR, CDR2 FQNEAQ, per germline (reference sequence). V lost 5 bases, J lost 7 bases, and 3 bases stayed unmatched.

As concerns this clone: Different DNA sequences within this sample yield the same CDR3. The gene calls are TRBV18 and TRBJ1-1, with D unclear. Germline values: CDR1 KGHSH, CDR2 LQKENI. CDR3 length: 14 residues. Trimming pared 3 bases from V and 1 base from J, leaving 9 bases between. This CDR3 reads CASSPSGKNTEAFF. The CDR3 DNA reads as TGTGCCAGCTCACCCTCGGGGAAGAACACTGAAGCTTTCTTT.